This record looks at one T cell receptor (beta chain) sequence and its context. Its specificity is not known. Via CD45RO/CCR7/CD25/CD127/CD95/CD27, cells of the CD4+ naive, central memory, regulatory and stem cell-like memory subsets were sorted. The sample originates from a study of beta chain features in type 1 diabetes. Study observations and caveats: Since sequencing was performed on cDNA, cells with high TCR expression could be over-represented. All four CD4+ subsets from Type 1 diabetes patients carried moderately but significantly shorter TCRB CDR3s.

cDNA synthesis used the whole RNA isolate, giving expressed TCRB sequences. The method was immunoSEQ multiplex PCR; TCRdb's version includes in-frame clones alone and lacks a portion of them. Of approximately 340,000 clones listed, roughly 15% were seen once; the top ten hold roughly 0.017%. The origin of this receptor is a woman aged 18-29 years in good health. The sequenced sample consisted of naive CD4+ T cells from blood.

CDR3 coding DNA: TGCGCCAGCAGCACAACCGGGACAAGGCAGTTCTTC. As protein: CASSTTGTRQFF. This chain uses TRBV5-1 with TRBJ2-1; the D gene is possibly TRBD1 (6 bases). The germline V gene encodes CDR1 SGHRS and CDR2 YFSETQ. Between the trimmed V and J ends, which lost 4 bases and 12 bases, there was a span of 14 bases. This CDR3 is built from 12 residues.